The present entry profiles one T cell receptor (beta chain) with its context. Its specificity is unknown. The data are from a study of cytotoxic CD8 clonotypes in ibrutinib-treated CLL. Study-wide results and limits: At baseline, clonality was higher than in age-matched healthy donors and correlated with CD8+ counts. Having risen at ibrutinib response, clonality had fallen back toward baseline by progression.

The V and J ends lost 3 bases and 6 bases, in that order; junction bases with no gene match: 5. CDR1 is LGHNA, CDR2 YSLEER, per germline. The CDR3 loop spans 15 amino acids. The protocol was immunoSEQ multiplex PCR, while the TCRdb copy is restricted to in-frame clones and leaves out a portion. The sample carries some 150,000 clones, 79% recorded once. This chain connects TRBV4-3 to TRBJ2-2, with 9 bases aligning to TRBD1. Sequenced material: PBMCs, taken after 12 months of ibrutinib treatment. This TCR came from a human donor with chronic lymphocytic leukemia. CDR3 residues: CASSQKNRGPGELFF. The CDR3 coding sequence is TGCGCCAGCAGCCAGAAAAACAGGGGGCCCGGGGAGCTGTTTTTT.